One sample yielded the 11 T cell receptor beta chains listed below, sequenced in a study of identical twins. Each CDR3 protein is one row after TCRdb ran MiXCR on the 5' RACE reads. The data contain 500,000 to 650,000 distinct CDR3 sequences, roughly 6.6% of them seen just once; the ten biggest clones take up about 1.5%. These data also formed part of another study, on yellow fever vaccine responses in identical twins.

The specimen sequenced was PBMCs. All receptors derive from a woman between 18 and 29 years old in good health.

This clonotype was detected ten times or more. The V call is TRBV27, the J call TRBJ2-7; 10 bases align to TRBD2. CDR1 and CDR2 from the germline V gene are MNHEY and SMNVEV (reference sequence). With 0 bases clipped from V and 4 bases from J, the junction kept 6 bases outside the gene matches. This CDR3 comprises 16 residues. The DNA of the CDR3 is TGTGCCAGCAGTTTATCGGCTAGCGGGAGTTCGTACGAGCAGTACTTC. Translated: CASSLSASGSSYEQYF.

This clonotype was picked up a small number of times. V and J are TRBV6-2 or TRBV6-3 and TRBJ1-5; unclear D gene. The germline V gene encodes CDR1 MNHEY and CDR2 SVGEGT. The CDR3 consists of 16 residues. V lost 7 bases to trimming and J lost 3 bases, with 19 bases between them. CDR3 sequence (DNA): TGTGCCAGCACCTCCGCCGGAAAAGCCCTCAATCAGCCCCAGCATTTT. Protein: CASTSAGKALNQPQHF.

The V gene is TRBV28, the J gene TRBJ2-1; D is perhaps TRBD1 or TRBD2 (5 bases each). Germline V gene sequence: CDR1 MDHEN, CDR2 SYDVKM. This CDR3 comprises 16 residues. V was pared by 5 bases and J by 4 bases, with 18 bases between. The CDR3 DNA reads TGTGCCAGCAGTCCTAGAGGGGCGGGTTCGTACAATGAGCAGTTCTTC. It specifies CASSPRGAGSYNEQFF.

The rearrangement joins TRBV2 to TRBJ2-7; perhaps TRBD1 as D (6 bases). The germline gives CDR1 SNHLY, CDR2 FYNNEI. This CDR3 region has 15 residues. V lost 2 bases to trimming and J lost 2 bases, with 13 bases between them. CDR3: CASSEFSGQAYEQYF. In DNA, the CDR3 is TGTGCCAGCAGTGAATTTTCGGGACAAGCCTACGAGCAGTACTTC.

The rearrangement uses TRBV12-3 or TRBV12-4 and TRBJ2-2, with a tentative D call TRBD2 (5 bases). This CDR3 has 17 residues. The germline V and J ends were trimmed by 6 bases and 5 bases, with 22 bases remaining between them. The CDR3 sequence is CASSPLAGVKATGELFF. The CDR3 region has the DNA TGTGCCAGCAGCCCCCTGGCCGGGGTTAAAGCTACCGGGGAGCTGTTTTTT.

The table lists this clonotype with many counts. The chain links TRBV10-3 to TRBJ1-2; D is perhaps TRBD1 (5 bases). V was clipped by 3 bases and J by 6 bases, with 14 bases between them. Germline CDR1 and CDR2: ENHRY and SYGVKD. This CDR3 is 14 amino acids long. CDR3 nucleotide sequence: TGTGCCATCAGTGACCAGGCAGGGCTTGATGGCTACACCTTC. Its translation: CAISDQAGLDGYTF.

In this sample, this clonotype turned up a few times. CDR3 residues: CASSQDFASSYNEQFF. The CDR3 bases are TGCGCCAGCAGCCAAGATTTTGCGAGCTCCTACAATGAGCAGTTCTTC. The V gene is TRBV4-1, the J gene TRBJ2-1, with unresolved D. V gave up 0 bases and J gave up 0 bases, with 9 bases separating them. Per the germline V gene, CDR1 is MGHRA and CDR2 is YSYEKL. There are 16 residues in the CDR3.

CDR3: CASSLAWAGSHTGELFF. CDR3 nucleotide sequence: TGCGCCAGCAGCTTGGCCTGGGCGGGATCGCACACCGGGGAGCTGTTTTTT. J is TRBJ2-2 and V is TRBV5-1, with TRBD2 as a possible D gene (6 bases). The CDR3 totals 17 residues. Trimming pared 0 bases from V and 3 bases from J, leaving 15 bases between. Per germline, CDR1 SGHRS and CDR2 YFSETQ. Drawing the rest from reference TRBV5-1 and TRBJ2-2, the complete variable domain is KAGVTQTPRYLIKTRGQQVTLSCSPISGHRSVSWYQQTPGQGLQFLFEYFSETQRNKGNFPGRFSGRQFSNSRSEMNVSTLELGDSALYLCASSLAWAGSHTGELFFGEGSRLTVL.

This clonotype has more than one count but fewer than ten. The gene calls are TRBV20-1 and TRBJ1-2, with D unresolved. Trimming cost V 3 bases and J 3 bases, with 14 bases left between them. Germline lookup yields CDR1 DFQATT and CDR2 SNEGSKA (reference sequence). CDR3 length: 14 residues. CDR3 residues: CSASSWERDYGYTF. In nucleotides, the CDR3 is TGCAGTGCTAGTTCGTGGGAAAGAGACTATGGCTACACCTTC.

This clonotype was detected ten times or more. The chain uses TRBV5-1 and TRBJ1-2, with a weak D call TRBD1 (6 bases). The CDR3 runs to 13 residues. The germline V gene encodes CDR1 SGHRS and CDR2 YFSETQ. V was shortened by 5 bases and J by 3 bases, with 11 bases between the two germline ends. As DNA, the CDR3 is TGCGCCAGCAGTACAGGGCAATACTATGGCTACACCTTC. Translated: CASSTGQYYGYTF.

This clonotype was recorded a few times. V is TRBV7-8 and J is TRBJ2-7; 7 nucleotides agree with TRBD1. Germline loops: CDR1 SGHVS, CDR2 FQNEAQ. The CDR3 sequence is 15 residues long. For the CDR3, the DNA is TGTGCCAGCAGCTCCGGGACAGCAAACTCCAACGAGCAGTACGTC. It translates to CASSSGTANSNEQYV.